These T cell receptor beta chains were read from a single sample in a study of blood T cell repertoires in COVID-19. Profiling relied on immunoSEQ multiplex PCR, and the TCRdb table lists in-frame clones only, not all of them. The table has about 150,000 clones, approximately 90% seen once; the top ten hold approximately 9%. Sequenced input: peripheral blood. The source of these receptors is a woman in her 50s with active or convalescent COVID-19. The CDR3 runs from the conserved cysteine through the conserved F or W. A D gene is named only where the DNA matches it firmly. Not all rows give a size; the values are once, few, many and, for expanded clones, a class.

abundance: NA
j_gene: TRBJ2-3
d_gene: NA
v_gene: TRBV7-2
CDR3aa: CASSWAQVDTQYF
CDR3nt: TGTGCCAGCAGCTGGGCACAGGTCGATACGCAGTATTTT

abundance: NA
j_gene: TRBJ1-1
d_gene: NA
v_gene: TRBV5-5
CDR3aa: CASSLGGGTEAFF
CDR3nt: TGTGCCAGCAGCTTGGGCGGGGGCACTGAAGCTTTCTTT

abundance: once
j_gene: TRBJ1-1
d_gene: NA
v_gene: TRBV7-9
CDR3aa: CASSLVQFEAFF
CDR3nt: TGTGCCAGCAGCTTAGTACAGTTTGAAGCTTTCTTT

abundance: NA
j_gene: TRBJ2-2
d_gene: TRBD1
v_gene: TRBV5-4
CDR3aa: CASSLTGAMGGELFF
CDR3nt: TGTGCCAGCAGCCTGACAGGGGCAATGGGCGGGGAGCTGTTTTTT

abundance: NA
j_gene: TRBJ2-1
d_gene: TRBD2
v_gene: TRBV5-1
CDR3aa: CASSVSGGPSYNEQFF
CDR3nt: TGCGCCAGCAGCGTTAGCGGGGGTCCCTCCTACAATGAGCAGTTCTTC

abundance: NA
j_gene: TRBJ2-7
d_gene: NA
v_gene: TRBV19
CDR3aa: CASSIPGHTPEQYF
CDR3nt: TGTGCCAGTAGTATTCCGGGACACACTCCCGAGCAGTACTTC

abundance: once
j_gene: TRBJ2-2
d_gene: TRBD2
v_gene: TRBV12-5
CDR3aa: CASGLVRLGGLAGFPGELFF
CDR3nt: TGTGCTAGTGGTTTGGTACGATTAGGGGGACTAGCGGGGTTCCCCGGGGAGCTGTTTTTT

abundance: NA
j_gene: TRBJ2-2
d_gene: TRBD2
v_gene: TRBV18
CDR3aa: CASSPKASGRADTGELFF
CDR3nt: TGTGCCAGCTCACCAAAAGCTAGCGGGAGGGCGGACACCGGGGAGCTGTTTTTT

abundance: NA
j_gene: TRBJ1-2
d_gene: NA
v_gene: TRBV28
CDR3aa: CASRIPQVQGYGYTF
CDR3nt: TGTGCCAGCAGAATACCACAGGTTCAGGGCTATGGCTACACCTTC

abundance: NA
j_gene: TRBJ1-2
d_gene: NA
v_gene: TRBV5-1
CDR3aa: CASSIRQDLYTF
CDR3nt: TGCGCCAGCAGCATTCGACAGGACCTCTACACCTTC

abundance: NA
j_gene: TRBJ1-4
d_gene: TRBD1
v_gene: TRBV3-1/TRBV3-2
CDR3aa: CASSPVPGQTREEEKLFF
CDR3nt: TGTGCCAGCAGCCCAGTACCGGGACAGACCCGAGAGGAAGAAAAACTGTTTTTT

abundance: NA
j_gene: TRBJ2-1
d_gene: TRBD2
v_gene: TRBV15
CDR3aa: CATSRDPGLAGGPTVFF
CDR3nt: TGTGCCACCAGCAGAGATCCGGGACTAGCGGGGGGGCCAACAGTGTTCTTC

abundance: once
j_gene: TRBJ1-1
d_gene: TRBD1
v_gene: TRBV7-9
CDR3aa: CASSLEGAGTEAFF
CDR3nt: TGTGCCAGCAGCTTAGAGGGGGCTGGCACTGAAGCTTTCTTT

abundance: NA
j_gene: TRBJ2-1
d_gene: NA
v_gene: TRBV7-7
CDR3aa: CASSRLDGSSYNEQFF
CDR3nt: TGTGCTAGCAGCCGACTTGACGGGAGCTCCTACAATGAGCAGTTCTTC

abundance: few
j_gene: TRBJ1-2
d_gene: NA
v_gene: TRBV25-1
CDR3aa: CASRKGVYGYTF
CDR3nt: TGTGCCAGCAGGAAAGGGGTCTACGGCTACACCTTC